The 24 T cell receptor beta chains given below trace back to one sample, sequenced in a study of T cell responses to AZD1222 COVID-19 vaccine. Sequencing was performed with immunoSEQ multiplex PCR; in TCRdb, only in-frame clones are kept and a portion is missing. This sample yields approximately 170,000 clones, of which around 93% are seen a single time; less than 5.5% belongs to the top ten. The input for sequencing was peripheral blood, taken on day 0 of AZD1222 vaccination. These receptors came from an adult in good health.

V and J are TRBV6-2 or TRBV6-3 and TRBJ1-5; TRBD1 matches 8 bases. Per germline, CDR1 MNHEY and CDR2 SVGEGT. The CDR3 is 15 residues long. V shed 5 bases and J 6 bases; nucleotides not matched to a gene: 9. The CDR3 DNA follows: TGTGCCAGCAGTATCGGGACAGGTCCCAGTCAGCCCCAGCATTTT. Its translation: CASSIGTGPSQPQHF.

With respect to this clone: Within the sample, other DNA sequences also encode this same CDR3. The chain couples TRBV3-1 (or the pseudogene TRBV3-2) to TRBJ2-7, with TRBD1 identical over 7 bases. Trimming took 4 bases from V and 0 from J; bases not matched to a gene: 3. The CDR3 has 14 residues. CDR1 is LGHDT, CDR2 YNNKEL, per germline (reference sequence). The CDR3 spells CASSRQGSSYEQYF. The CDR3 DNA reads TGTGCCAGCAGCCGACAGGGATCCTCCTACGAGCAGTACTTC.

V usage is TRBV28 and J usage is TRBJ2-3; maybe TRBD2 (6 bases). There are 13 residues in the CDR3. V was cut by 2 bases and J by 6 bases, with 9 bases left in between. Germline V gene data show CDR1 as MDHEN and CDR2 as SYDVKM. The DNA for the CDR3 is TGTGCCAGCAGTTTAGCGGGATCGGATACGCAGTATTTT. Translating gives CASSLAGSDTQYF.

The chain joins TRBV14 to TRBJ2-7; 7 nucleotides line up with TRBD2. CDR1 SGHDN and CDR2 FVKESK come from the germline V gene. CDR3 size: 14 residues. Trimming removed 3 bases from V and 3 bases from J; junction bases left unmatched: 5. The CDR3 coding sequence is TGTGCCAGCAGCCACAGGGACTACATCTACGAGCAGTACTTC. This encodes CASSHRDYIYEQYF.

The chain uses TRBV19 and TRBJ1-1, with D possibly matching TRBD1 (5 bases). Germline-derived CDR1 and CDR2 are LNHDA and SQIVND (reference sequence). The CDR3 covers 14 residues. V shed 5 bases and J shed 5 bases, with 15 bases lying between them. The CDR3 sequence is CASSLGGEWTEAFF. In nucleotides, the CDR3 is TGTGCCAGTAGTCTTGGAGGGGAGTGGACTGAAGCTTTCTTT.

The gene calls are TRBV18 and TRBJ1-6; TRBD1 agrees at 8 bases. The germline gives CDR1 KGHSH, CDR2 LQKENI. The CDR3 is made up of 15 amino acids. V dropped 3 bases and J dropped 10; count of bases not matched to a gene: 8. CDR3 coding DNA: TGTGCCAGCTCACCGGACAGGGTGGATCTGTCACCCCTCCACTTT. Its protein is CASSPDRVDLSPLHF.

V and J are TRBV18 and TRBJ2-1, with D perhaps TRBD2 (5 bases). The CDR3 is 12 amino acids. CDR1 is KGHSH and CDR2 is LQKENI in the germline V gene. V lost 0 bases to trimming and J lost 9 bases, with 6 bases between them. In DNA, the CDR3 is TGTGCCAGCTCACCACCTCGGGGTGAGCAGTTCTTC. This codes for CASSPPRGEQFF.

This chain uses TRBV7-9 with TRBJ2-1, with 13 bases aligning to TRBD2. The germline V gene encodes CDR1 SEHNR and CDR2 FQNEAQ (reference sequence). Unmatched junction bases numbered 10, after V lost 5 bases and J lost 0 bases. The CDR3 is 19 residues long. In DNA form, the CDR3 reads TGTGCCAGCAGCCTCAGGGGACTAGCGGGACAGAGCTCCTACAATGAGCAGTTCTTC. Its protein product is CASSLRGLAGQSSYNEQFF.

The chain carries TRBV24-1 and TRBJ2-1, with D possibly matching TRBD2 (6 bases). Germline lookup yields CDR1 KGHDR and CDR2 SFDVKD. The V and J ends lost 5 bases and 0 bases respectively, with 10 bases between them. CDR3 length: 15 residues. The CDR3 bases are TGTGCCACCAGTGGTGCGGGAAGCTCCTACAATGAGCAGTTCTTC. Translating it yields CATSGAGSSYNEQFF.

The chain recombines TRBV6-6 with TRBJ1-1; D not resolved. The CDR3 is 13 residues long. The V end was cut by 8 bases, the J end by 1 base, with 11 bases between. Germline V lookup: CDR1 MNHNY, CDR2 SVGAGI (reference sequence). This CDR3 reads CASVRVRNTEAFF. The DNA of the CDR3 is TGTGCCAGCGTTAGAGTGCGGAACACTGAAGCTTTCTTT.

This clone was found once. This chain uses TRBV5-4 with TRBJ1-3; no definite D call. Trimming stripped 3 bases from V and 3 bases from J, with 7 bases between. Germline assignment: CDR1 SGHNT and CDR2 YYREEE (reference sequence). This CDR3 contains 13 residues. The CDR3 bases are TGTGCCAGCAGCTGGATCGGTGGAAACACCATATATTTT. Amino acid sequence: CASSWIGGNTIYF.

The J gene is TRBJ2-7, the V gene TRBV7-8; D not certain. This CDR3 contains 13 residues. The germline V gene has CDR1 SGHVS and CDR2 FQNEAQ. V shed 0 bases and J shed 2 bases, with 5 bases lying between them. The CDR3 spells CASSLAQTYEQYF. CDR3 sequence (DNA): TGTGCCAGCAGCTTAGCACAGACCTACGAGCAGTACTTC.

V usage is TRBV11-3 and J usage is TRBJ2-3; TRBD1 agrees at 9 bases. The germline CDR1 and CDR2 sequences are SGHNT and YENEEA. The J segment lost 5 bases and the V segment lost 6 bases, leaving 0 bases of the junction unmatched. This CDR3 is 12 amino acids long. The CDR3 spells CASRDRGDTQYF. CDR3 sequence (DNA): TGTGCCAGCAGGGACAGGGGAGATACGCAGTATTTT.

The table lists this clone with a count of one. V is TRBV6-1 and J is TRBJ1-5, with 7 bases lining up with TRBD1. The J segment lost 5 bases and the V segment lost 7 bases, leaving 2 bases of the junction unmatched. The germline CDR1 and CDR2 sequences are MNHNS and SASEGT. This CDR3 has 12 amino acids. The CDR3 DNA sequence: TGTGCCAGCACCACAGGGGATCAGCCCCAGCATTTT. Translating it yields CASTTGDQPQHF.

This chain uses TRBV7-9 with TRBJ1-6, with D possibly matching TRBD1 (6 bases). The CDR3 contains 15 residues. Germline V CDR1 and CDR2: SEHNR, FQNEAQ (reference sequence). V lost 1 base to trimming and J lost 7 bases, with 11 bases between them. CDR3 loop: CASSLEGGLNSPLHF. CDR3 DNA: TGTGCCAGCAGCTTAGAGGGGGGTTTGAATTCACCCCTCCACTTT.

The J gene is TRBJ2-2, the V gene TRBV24-1; a possible D gene is TRBD2 (6 bases). The CDR3 runs to 14 residues. V shed 5 bases and J shed 1 base, with 7 bases lying between them. Germline CDR1 and CDR2: KGHDR and SFDVKD. In DNA form, the CDR3 reads TGTGCCACCAGTGTGGGACTGAACACCGGGGAGCTGTTTTTT. It is translated as CATSVGLNTGELFF.

The chain uses TRBV3-1 (or the pseudogene TRBV3-2) and TRBJ1-6; TRBD1 matches at 8 bases. Germline lookup yields CDR1 LGHDT and CDR2 YNNKEL (reference sequence). V lost 9 bases, J lost 8 bases, and 3 bases stayed unmatched. This CDR3 comprises 12 residues. The CDR3 is CASNRGDSPLHF. In nucleotides, the CDR3 is TGTGCCAGTAACAGGGGGGATTCACCCCTCCACTTT.

The chain uses TRBV3-1 (or the pseudogene TRBV3-2) and TRBJ1-2; D is perhaps TRBD1 (6 bases). The length of the CDR3 is 15 residues. Trimming took off 1 base at V and 3 bases at J, with 12 bases between the two ends. Germline CDR1 LGHDT, CDR2 YNNKEL (reference sequence). The CDR3 nucleotides are TGTGCCAGCAGCCAAGTGGGGGCGCATTACTATGGCTACACCTTC. Translated: CASSQVGAHYYGYTF.

The rearrangement links TRBV28 to TRBJ1-1, with 7 nucleotides matching TRBD1. This CDR3 has 14 residues. V trimming: 8 bases; J trimming: 5 bases; junction bases outside the gene matches: 11. From germline, CDR1 is MDHEN and CDR2 SYDVKM. CDR3 in DNA: TGTGCCAGCGGGTCTCTACAGGGGACTACTGAAGCTTTCTTT. As protein: CASGSLQGTTEAFF.

This clone is a singleton in its sample. The rearrangement links TRBV28 to TRBJ1-1, with 7 bases fitting TRBD1. CDR3 length: 14 residues. Germline-derived CDR1 and CDR2 are MDHEN and SYDVKM. With V trimmed by 7 bases and J by 3 bases, 8 bases remained unmatched. The CDR3 nucleotides read TGTGCCAGCACTAAACAGGGGCGGGACACTGAAGCTTTCTTT. Its translation: CASTKQGRDTEAFF. The full variable domain, in which reference TRBV28 and TRBJ1-1 provide the parts outside the CDR3, is DVKVTQSSRYLVKRTGEKVFLECVQDMDHENMFWYRQDPGLGLRLIYFSYDVKMKEKGDIPEGYSVSREKKERFSLILESASTNQTSMYLCASTKQGRDTEAFFGQGTRLTVV.

The J gene is TRBJ2-3, the V gene TRBV6-5; D gene uncertain. From germline, CDR1 is MNHEY and CDR2 SVGAGI. The germline V and J ends were trimmed by 6 bases and 0 bases, with 7 bases remaining between them. The CDR3 totals 13 residues. Written as DNA, the CDR3 is TGTGCCAGCAGGACCTACAGCACAGATACGCAGTATTTT. It yields the protein CASRTYSTDTQYF.

This clone was observed once. The V gene is TRBV6-5, the J gene TRBJ2-7, with a tentative D call TRBD1 (5 bases). Trimming took off 2 bases at V and 7 bases at J, with 15 bases between the two ends. The CDR3 covers 14 residues. Germline values: CDR1 MNHEY, CDR2 SVGAGI. The CDR3 spells CASSYQVGAREQYF. In DNA, the CDR3 is TGTGCCAGCAGTTACCAAGTAGGGGCGAGGGAGCAGTACTTC.

The chain joins TRBV5-1 to TRBJ2-7; the D is unclear. This CDR3 is built from 12 residues. V was shortened by 4 bases and J by 4 bases, with 9 bases between the two germline ends. Per the germline V gene, CDR1 is SGHRS and CDR2 is YFSETQ. CDR3 protein: CASSIFPYEQYF. CDR3 in DNA: TGCGCCAGCAGCATTTTCCCTTACGAGCAGTACTTC. The variable domain in full, completed from reference TRBV5-1 and TRBJ2-7, reads KAGVTQTPRYLIKTRGQQVTLSCSPISGHRSVSWYQQTPGQGLQFLFEYFSETQRNKGNFPGRFSGRQFSNSRSEMNVSTLELGDSALYLCASSIFPYEQYFGPGTRLTVT.

In this sample, this clone turned up once. Other DNA sequences from this sample encode an identical CDR3 as well. V is TRBV6-1 and J is TRBJ1-4; D not certain. Looked up from germline, CDR1 is MNHNS and CDR2 is SASEGT. The CDR3 consists of 15 residues. Trimming left V 2 bases short and J 3 bases short, with 10 bases between. CDR3 protein: CASSERWAPNEKLFF. DNA of the CDR3: TGTGCCAGCAGTGAACGATGGGCCCCTAATGAAAAACTGTTTTTT.